The 27 T cell receptor beta chains below come from one sample, sequenced in a study of T cells in Graves' hyperthyroidism and ophthalmopathy (dated by TCRdb to about 2019). The receptor library was made with multiplex PCR. Sequencing relied on an Illumina HiSeq 2000. TCR beta CDR3 regions were amplified from RNA transcripts. The first round of RT-PCR for the TCR CDR3 was performed with the HTBI primer set and the Qiagen OneStep RT-PCR kit. Using fastp trimming at Q25 and MiXCR clonotype assembly, TCRdb reanalyzed the public sequencing data and kept in-frame beta chains. Merged by CDR3 protein, the rows form single entries marked with the most common genes and DNA. The sample includes 450,000 to 700,000 distinct CDR3 sequences, with roughly 50% observed a single time. More than 7% of the sample is in the top ten clones. Sequencing input: peripheral blood or thyroid tissue (not recorded which). These TCRs come from a woman younger than 30 with Graves' hyperthyroidism.

V is TRBV11-2 and J is TRBJ2-1, with 12 bases identical to TRBD2. The CDR3 covers 16 residues. Germline values: CDR1 SGHAT, CDR2 FQNNGV. V lost 5 bases to trimming and J lost 8 bases; unmatched junction nucleotides: 10. The chain's CDR3 is CASSGRTSGIQDEQFF. CDR3 DNA sequence: TGTGCCAGCAGCGGAAGGACTAGCGGGATTCAGGATGAGCAGTTCTTC.

The chain employs TRBV7-2 and TRBJ2-7, with 9 bases matching TRBD1. Germline trimming cut 5 bases from V and 5 bases from J; bases unmatched to any gene: 7. Looked up from germline, CDR1 is SGHTA and CDR2 is FQGNSA. The CDR3 is 14 amino acids. The CDR3 here is CASSRDREGDEQYF. The CDR3 DNA reads TGTGCCAGCAGCCGGGACAGGGAGGGTGACGAGCAGTACTTC. Together with reference TRBV7-2 and TRBJ2-7, the CDR3 gives the full variable domain: GAGVSQSPSNKVTEKGKDVELRCDPISGHTALYWYRQSLGQGLEFLIYFQGNSAPDKSGLPSDRFSAERTGGSVSTLTIQRTQQEDSAVYLCASSRDREGDEQYFGPGTRLTVT.

This clonotype was recorded many times. The chain employs TRBV7-8 and TRBJ1-2; maybe TRBD1 (6 bases). Trimming cost V 0 bases and J 8 bases, with 19 bases left between them. From germline, CDR1 is SGHVS and CDR2 FQNEAQ. The CDR3 runs 16 residues. The CDR3 DNA reads TGTGCCAGCAGCTTAGCCGAACAGGGTGGCGGTGTCGGCTACACCTTC. This translates into CASSLAEQGGGVGYTF.

This clonotype was recorded at least ten times. V gene TRBV7-2 combines with J gene TRBJ2-7; TRBD2 matches 8 bases. The germline V gene encodes CDR1 SGHTA and CDR2 FQGNSA. The CDR3 consists of 15 residues. Unmatched junction bases numbered 9, after V lost 5 bases and J lost 3 bases. For the CDR3, the DNA is TGTGCCAGCAGCCCCCGCCCGGGAGGGGTCTACGAGCAGTACTTC. Amino acid sequence: CASSPRPGGVYEQYF.

In its sample, this clonotype was seen many times. The chain links TRBV4-2 to TRBJ1-1; no reliable D call. Germline CDR1 is LGHNA and CDR2 is YNFKEQ. The CDR3 is 14 amino acids. Trimming shortened V by 0 bases and J by 2 bases, and 7 bases separated the two germline ends. CDR3 coding DNA: TGTGCCAGCAGCCAAGATTGGAGAAACACTGAAGCTTTCTTT. Translation gives CASSQDWRNTEAFF.

V is TRBV5-1 and J is TRBJ2-7, with TRBD2 identical over 10 bases. Per the germline V gene, CDR1 is SGHRS and CDR2 is YFSETQ. The CDR3 extends over 14 amino acids. J lost 2 bases, V lost 4 bases, and 3 bases had no gene match. The CDR3 DNA follows: TGCGCCAGCAGCACAGGACTAGCGGCCTACGAGCAGTACTTC. This sequence encodes CASSTGLAAYEQYF.

This clonotype has just one count. This chain joins TRBV7-9 and TRBJ1-3, with D perhaps TRBD1 (5 bases). The V end lost 4 bases, the J end lost 0 bases, and 13 bases lay between the germline ends. The germline gives CDR1 SEHNR, CDR2 FQNEAQ (reference sequence). CDR3 length: 16 amino acids. Here the CDR3 reads CASSYSGTSSGNTIYF. CDR3 DNA sequence: TGTGCCAGCAGCTATAGCGGGACCAGCTCTGGAAACACCATATATTTT.

This clonotype has a handful of counts. J is TRBJ1-5 and V is TRBV12-5; unclear D gene. The length of the CDR3 is 13 residues. Between the trimmed V and J ends, which lost 1 base and 6 bases, there was a span of 7 bases. Germline CDR1 reads LGHNT; CDR2 reads FRNRAP. Here the CDR3 reads CASGLGNLQPQHF. The CDR3 DNA sequence: TGTGCTAGTGGTTTGGGAAATCTTCAGCCCCAGCATTTT.

This clonotype was found a few times. This chain uses TRBV7-9 with TRBJ2-1, with 12 bases matching TRBD2. The CDR3 is 15 amino acids. Looked up from germline, CDR1 is SEHNR and CDR2 is FQNEAQ (reference sequence). After removal of 5 bases from V and 8 bases from J, the junction contained 7 bases not matched to a gene. The CDR3 bases are TGTGCCAGCAGCCCCACTAGCGGGAGGCCGGATGAGCAGTTCTTC. Its translation: CASSPTSGRPDEQFF.

The chain recombines TRBV12-3 or TRBV12-4 with TRBJ2-5; 15 positions agree with TRBD2. V trimming: 5 bases; J trimming: 7 bases; junction bases outside the gene matches: 5. This CDR3 has 15 amino acids. The CDR3 DNA sequence: TGTGCCAGCAGTACGCCGGGACTAGCGGGAGGGACCCAGTACTTC. As protein: CASSTPGLAGGTQYF.

This clonotype was seen a few times. The V gene is TRBV19, the J gene TRBJ1-5, with D unresolved. CDR1 is LNHDA and CDR2 is SQIVND in the germline V gene (reference sequence). The V end was cut by 2 bases, the J end by 0 bases, with 8 bases between. The CDR3 is made up of 15 amino acids. CDR3 DNA: TGTGCCAGTAGTATACAGGAGACTAGCAATCAGCCCCAGCATTTT. Amino acid sequence: CASSIQETSNQPQHF.

Here the CDR3 DNA reads TGTGCCAGCAGTGAATCGAGTGAGGGCGAGCAGTACTTC. Translating it yields CASSESSEGEQYF. This chain uses TRBV25-1 with TRBJ2-7, with a weak D call TRBD2 (5 bases). With 1 base removed from V and 6 bases from J, the gap between germline ends came to 10 bases. The CDR3 runs to 13 residues. CDR1 is MGHDK, CDR2 SYGVNS, per germline.

The chain employs TRBV2 and TRBJ1-4; D is ambiguous. The CDR3 runs to 14 residues. CDR1 is SNHLY, CDR2 FYNNEI, per germline. The ends were cut back, 4 bases at V and 10 bases at J, with 16 bases in the middle. Here the CDR3 reads CASSVWEAERKLFF. DNA for the CDR3: TGTGCCAGCAGTGTTTGGGAGGCAGAACGAAAACTGTTTTTT.

This clonotype was counted only a few times. The chain links TRBV30 to TRBJ1-2; D perhaps matches TRBD1 (6 bases). Germline V lookup: CDR1 GTSNPN, CDR2 SVGIG (reference sequence). There are 12 residues in the CDR3. V lost 7 bases, J lost 8 bases, and 17 bases lay in between. CDR3 coding DNA: TGTGCCTCAGGGAACAGGGCAGGCGGCTACACCTTC. Protein product: CASGNRAGGYTF.

The chain joins TRBV2 to TRBJ2-7; 11 bases map to TRBD2. CDR1 and CDR2 (germline): SNHLY, FYNNEI. V shed 8 bases, J shed 7 bases, and the junction held 19 bases outside the gene matches. The CDR3 has 17 amino acids. The CDR3 loop is CASSPSAGLAGTGEQYF. As DNA, the CDR3 is TGTGCCAGCTCACCATCGGCAGGACTAGCGGGTACTGGGGAGCAGTACTTC.

This clonotype was seen a handful of times. This rearrangement joins TRBV6-5 to TRBJ2-6; D is possibly TRBD2 (7 bases). Looked up from germline, CDR1 is MNHEY and CDR2 is SVGAGI. V lost 2 bases to trimming and J lost 4 bases, with 15 bases between them. CDR3 size: 17 residues. The CDR3 DNA sequence: TGTGCCAGCAGTTACCCCCGGGGGGCGCTGGGGGCCAACGTCCTGACTTTC. This sequence encodes CASSYPRGALGANVLTF.

With regard to this clonotype: This CDR3 is missing its conserved last phenylalanine or tryptophan, likely due to a read error. The chain recombines TRBV30 with TRBJ1-2; D not resolved. The CDR3 runs to 13 residues. Germline-derived CDR1 and CDR2 are GTSNPN and SVGIG (reference sequence). The ends were cut back, 3 bases at V and 3 bases at J, with 11 bases in the middle. The DNA of the CDR3 is TGTGCCTGGAGGGGGTGGGAGGACTATGGCTACACCCTC. Its protein is CAWRGWEDYGYTL.

The gene calls are TRBV5-1 and TRBJ2-3; TRBD2 aligns across 9 bases. The CDR3 is 14 amino acids. The trim removed 3 bases at V and 6 bases at J, leaving 5 bases unmatched. The germline V gene encodes CDR1 SGHRS and CDR2 YFSETQ. In DNA form, the CDR3 reads TGCGCCAGCAGCTCAGCGGGAGGAGGGGATACGCAGTATTTT. Translated, it gives CASSSAGGGDTQYF. Supplemented by reference TRBV5-1 and TRBJ2-3, the full variable domain reads KAGVTQTPRYLIKTRGQQVTLSCSPISGHRSVSWYQQTPGQGLQFLFEYFSETQRNKGNFPGRFSGRQFSNSRSEMNVSTLELGDSALYLCASSSAGGGDTQYFGPGTRLTVL.

This clonotype was seen a few times. This chain connects TRBV27 to TRBJ2-2; 7 nucleotides match TRBD2. Germline V gene data show CDR1 as MNHEY and CDR2 as SMNVEV (reference sequence). V dropped 3 bases and J dropped 0; count of bases not matched to a gene: 10. The CDR3 length is 18 residues. As DNA, the CDR3 is TGTGCCAGCAGTTTCAATTATGGGGGAGGGGCGAACACCGGGGAGCTGTTTTTT. Its protein is CASSFNYGGGANTGELFF.

The genes are TRBV14 and TRBJ1-2; D unclear. With 1 base removed from V and 6 bases from J, the gap between germline ends came to 12 bases. CDR1 is SGHDN and CDR2 is FVKESK in the germline V gene. The CDR3 contains 14 residues. The DNA of the CDR3 is TGTGCCAGCAGCCAAGGTCCGCGGAGGGATGGCTACACCTTC. It is translated as CASSQGPRRDGYTF.

This clonotype was seen a few times. CDR3 nucleotide sequence: TGTGCCAGCAGCCCCAGACTCGCTCTGAACACTGAAGCTTTCTTT. Protein sequence: CASSPRLALNTEAFF. V and J are TRBV3-1 and TRBJ1-1; D gene uncertain. V gave up 4 bases and J gave up 0 bases, with 12 bases separating them. The CDR3 covers 15 residues. CDR1 LGHDT and CDR2 YNNKEL come from the germline V gene (reference sequence).

This clonotype has a count of ten or more. CDR3 sequence: CASSSRGDGTEAFF. DNA of the CDR3: TGTGCCAGCAGCTCTAGGGGGGATGGAACTGAAGCTTTCTTT. This chain uses TRBV5-5 with TRBJ1-1, with D perhaps matching TRBD1 (6 bases). The CDR3 has 14 amino acids. The V end lost 3 bases, the J end lost 5 bases, and 14 bases lay between the germline ends. Germline CDR1 SGHKS, CDR2 YYEKEE (reference sequence).

This clonotype is a singleton in its sample. The rearrangement links TRBV9 to TRBJ2-5, with 9 bases identical to TRBD1. The germline V gene has CDR1 SGDLS and CDR2 YYNGEE. The CDR3 has 15 amino acids. V shed 4 bases, J shed 5 bases, and the junction held 9 bases outside the gene matches. CDR3 amino acids: CASSYSQGARETQYF. CDR3 nucleotide sequence: TGTGCCAGCAGCTATTCACAGGGGGCCCGTGAGACCCAGTACTTC.

The V call is TRBV15, the J call TRBJ1-2; D is perhaps TRBD1 (5 bases). This CDR3 region has 13 residues. The germline gives CDR1 LNHNV, CDR2 YYDKDF (reference sequence). V dropped 0 bases and J dropped 8 bases, with 10 bases sitting between them. This chain's CDR3 is CATSRDSGRGYTF. CDR3 nucleotide sequence: TGTGCCACCAGCAGAGATTCGGGGCGGGGCTACACCTTC.

This chain joins TRBV11-1 and TRBJ2-7; tentatively, D is TRBD2 (6 bases). The germline V gene encodes CDR1 SGHAT and CDR2 FQDESV (reference sequence). V lost 3 bases to trimming and J lost 7 bases, with 22 bases between them. This CDR3 has 16 amino acids. In DNA form, the CDR3 reads TGTGCCAGCAGCTTGCAATTCGGGGGTTCTGCTCGAGAGCAGTACTTC. Its protein product is CASSLQFGGSAREQYF. The complete variable domain, with remaining parts taken from reference TRBV11-1 and TRBJ2-7, reads EAEVAQSPRYKITEKSQAVAFWCDPISGHATLYWYRQILGQGPELLVQFQDESVVDDSQLPKDRFSAERLKGVDSTLKIQPAELGDSAMYLCASSLQFGGSAREQYFGPGTRLTVT.

The V call is TRBV19, the J call TRBJ1-6; 9 positions match TRBD1. The ends lost 10 bases at V and 10 bases at J; junction bases unmatched: 11. The germline gives CDR1 LNHDA, CDR2 SQIVND (reference sequence). This CDR3 has 14 residues. CDR3 nucleotide sequence: TGTGCCACCAGCCGGGACAGGGCGAGGTCACCCCTCCACTTT. It codes for CATSRDRARSPLHF.

The chain has TRBV7-2 and TRBJ2-5; D gene unclear. Germline V lookup: CDR1 SGHTA, CDR2 FQGNSA. V dropped 1 base and J dropped 1 base, with 10 bases sitting between them. CDR3 size: 15 residues. The CDR3 nucleotides read TGTGCCAGCAGCTTAGGGTACACGGTCCAAGAGACCCAGTACTTC. Encoded protein: CASSLGYTVQETQYF.